This T cell receptor beta chain was sequenced in a study of cytomegalovirus exposure and HLA in healthy donors (dated by TCRdb to the late 2010s). Background on the whole study: An earlier analysis of roughly 500 of the donors reported around 280 Gb of sequence data and 100 million to 120 million unique TCR beta sequences obtained from about 170 million T cells. Roughly 300 gigabases of sequencing data and 70 million to 95 million unique TCR sequences made up an early release that covered approximately 620 HLA-typed donors. Of the roughly 400 genotyped donors, 81% fell in the genetic ancestry cluster associated with self-reported Caucasian donors. The aim of the study was to test whether cataloging public T cell receptors could identify signatures of past pathogen exposure. The T cell repertoires of several hundred subjects were profiled by immunosequencing and related to cytomegalovirus serostatus. Besides the first cohort of approximately 670 subjects, a separate validation cohort made up of 120 different subjects was used. High-throughput TCR immunosequencing, statistical association of individual TCRs with disease status, and machine learning were combined to predict cytomegalovirus infection status. In a later analysis, previously published TCR beta repertoires from 666 donors were re-analyzed and high-resolution HLA genotyping was added so that TCR occurrence patterns could be studied. Rather than using new phenotypic data, the later analysis identified candidate immune exposures from TCR beta sequences and from how often those sequences occurred across donors. An earlier analysis of around 580 of the donors used high-throughput TCR beta sequencing to judge whether each TCR beta V gene segment behaved as functional or pseudogenic. Alongside the repertoire data, information on donor age, sex, ethnicity and CMV serostatus was compiled. A later genetic analysis used genome-wide SNP genotypes for about 60% of the roughly 670 donors, treating that subset as a discovery cohort. Every discovery cohort repertoire had been produced on one sequencing platform. HLA typing covered class I and class II loci at four-digit resolution. Typing coverage differed by locus: A, B, C, DRB1 and DQB1 were typed in roughly 629-630 donors, DQA1 in 500 to 550, DPA1 in some 600, and DPB1 in around 490. Four to six DR-DQ haplotypes were handled as single units for association and clustering, since linkage in the cohort was strong. Across roughly 420 genotyped donors of the cohort, an average of about 250,000 unique TCR beta nucleotide sequences per donor were sequenced, and around 19% of those sequences were non-productive. Overall results and qualifications from the work: Seventeen rarely observed V segments, including chromosome 9 orphons, were excluded from the earlier analysis of just under 600 of the donors because counts were too low. Some IMGT-functional V segments, including TRBV6-2 and TRBV6-3, could not be told apart with the 87-base-pair reads, so those segments were excluded. According to a later genetic analysis, donors in an Asian-associated ancestry cluster had fewer N-insertions in productive TCRs than the approximately 690-donor mean. Because HLA typing was unavailable for some donors at each locus, only the typed subset was used in association tests. In the study, some 180 TCR beta chains were listed as associated with cytomegalovirus. While some public TCRs were present in many individuals, most TCR sequences turned up only very rarely across donors. A cluster of highly shared sequence variants was judged likely to be a technical artifact of the sequencing pipeline. In both the original and validation cohorts, the classifier was reported to diagnose cytomegalovirus status with high specificity and sensitivity. According to a later analysis, TCR association rates differed among HLA loci, with DRB1 alleles showing the most associated TCRs and HLA-C alleles showing the fewest. In a later analysis, 15,000 to 20,000 TCR beta sequences were associated with specific HLA alleles at a false discovery rate of 0.05. When HLA alleles, especially DR and DQ, strongly co-occurred, attributing TCR associations to individual alleles was difficult. The authors suggested that the approach could potentially be extended to other disease states and immunological phenotypes. Roughly uniform sequencing depth across donors was assumed in presence/absence analyses, although this assumption may not hold. CMV serostatus was the only immune exposure information available for the cohort. In an earlier analysis of 587 of the donors, most TCR beta V segments appeared in productive rearrangements about 87% or about 30% of the time, broadly matching IMGT annotations. A few of the identified cytomegalovirus-associated TCR beta chains were confirmed in vitro to be specific for cytomegalovirus antigens. A further reported finding was that TCR beta sequences accurately predicted the HLA-A and HLA-B alleles for most subjects in the first cohort. In a later analysis, HLA-associated TCR beta chains showed more clonal expansion and lower generation probabilities than non-associated chains that were equally common. In this cohort, only TCR beta chains were sequenced, and detectable features were limited by the absence of alpha or paired-chain data. Linkage disequilibrium might explain the correlated functional status among segregating V segments, but an unknown experimental factor could not be ruled out. In a later genetic analysis, a missense DCLRE1C variant was associated with V-gene and J-gene trimming of TCR beta chains, and the association was replicated in an independent cohort. Several of the top co-occurrence clusters appeared to be linked to parvovirus B19, influenza, CMV and Epstein-Barr virus, according to a later analysis. According to a later analysis, most CMV-associated TCR beta chains appeared to be HLA-restricted, and the HLA associations seemed to be driven largely by CMV exposure.

On this clone: Its specific antigen is unknown. No much larger clone is present one base from it, and per-base qualities are unavailable.

V and J are truncated by 0 bases and 8 bases respectively, leaving an intervening sequence of 16 bases. Taken from the germline V gene (reference sequence), the CDR1 and CDR2 loops are MNHEY and SMNVEV. The CDR3 starts with the cysteine, ends with the phenylalanine, and has 15 residues. Only the CDR3 part of the read is kept: 45 bases, read in frame from the first base. Library generation was performed with the immunoSEQ multiplex PCR assay. The multiplex PCR relied on a mix of 60 forward primers for TCR Vbeta segments and 13 reverse primers for TCR Jbeta segments. Amplification of the CDR3 region of rearranged TCR beta genes was performed with a multiplex PCR assay on genomic DNA. On the Illumina HiSeq System, the amplified TCR beta libraries were sequenced as 87-base-pair reads. The authors processed their data as follows. In a later analysis, roughly 80 million unique TCR beta chains were counted across the 650 to 700 repertoires, and some 10 million of these chains were shared by at least two donors. Raw reads were error-corrected and collapsed into unique sequences by a nearest-neighbor algorithm in which closely related sequences were merged to remove PCR and sequencing errors. V, D and J gene segments were assigned by aligning CDR3 sequences to IMGT reference sequences. For a sequence to be retained, at least a six-nucleotide match to both a V gene segment and a J gene segment was required. Rearrangements were classified as productive when the CDR3 lacked stop codons and remained in frame with V and J, and all other rearrangements were classified as non-productive. Following IMGT convention, CDR3 was defined as the stretch from the second conserved V-encoded cysteine to the conserved J-encoded phenylalanine. In an earlier analysis of around 570 of the donors, sequences lacking an unambiguous match to a single V gene segment were excluded. An earlier analysis of approximately 590 of the donors called V segments functional above 56.7% productive rearrangements and segregating when the between-donor standard deviation exceeded 5%. A statistical classification framework was developed to diagnose cytomegalovirus status using the catalog of TCR beta chain sequences. A later analysis assigned V and J genes by comparing TCR nucleotide sequences with IMGT/GENE-DB human TR gene sequences. A later analysis assigned CDR3 sequences and most-parsimonious VDJ recombination scenarios with the TCRdist pipeline. In a later analysis, every TCR beta chain was defined by the combination of its CDR3 amino acid sequence and its V-gene family, and reads without a unique V-gene family were dropped. In a later analysis, fewer than 600 highly shared, low-generation-probability nucleotide sequences were removed to address suspected cross-contamination and a sequencing artifact. A later analysis calculated a clonal expansion index for each public chain from normalized within-repertoire ranks of inferred template counts. Generation probabilities in a later analysis came from a VDJ recombination model fitted to out-of-frame rearrangements, and those results were checked against IGoR. In a later analysis, TCR-TCR, TCR-HLA and TCR-CMV co-occurrence was scored with hypergeometric tests, and a repertoire-size bias correction was applied to TCR pairs. A later analysis estimated false discovery rates by permuting HLA or CMV assignments 20 times. In a later analysis, co-occurring TCRs were grouped with DBSCAN, and TCRdist sequence similarity was added when clustering was performed within HLA-allele-positive subsets. Repertoires with fewer than 30,000 or more than 120,000 public chains were left out of co-occurrence clustering, as were about 5 repertoires with anomalous nucleotide sharing. Drawn from immuneACCESS, this table holds only the in-frame rearrangements with V and J called that TCRdb kept. Clones are partly lost; checked studies trace under half to an unresolved V gene and leave the rest unexplained. The V and J calls and clone size were taken over from that table, and D and trimming were inferred from the DNA. This sample lists 150,000 to 200,000 clones; 65% to 90% were detected once. Jointly, the top ten make up about 2.3% of the sample.

The cohort comprised approximately 700 healthy bone marrow donors. At the time of sampling, all cohort members were nominally healthy, though unrecorded immune exposures were likely present. The donor tested CMV seronegative, placing the donor among the 350 or so seronegative members of the cohort. Every donor gave a peripheral blood sample, and the peripheral blood mononuclear cells from that sample were used for TCR beta sequencing. The Qiagen DNeasy Blood Extraction Kit was used to extract genomic DNA from the blood cell samples. This chain joins TRBV27 to TRBJ1-2; TRBD1 is a weak D gene call, 6 bases matching. The sample taken for sequencing was PBMCs. This TCR derives from a woman between 50 and 59 years old in good health and CMV-seronegative. Here the CDR3 is given as CASSLSTQGYGGYTF. The nucleotide sequence is given as TGTGCCAGCAGTTTATCAACTCAGGGGTACGGGGGCTACACCTTC.